The T cell receptor (beta chain) under discussion was sequenced for a study of cytomegalovirus exposure and HLA in healthy donors. The primer mix had 60 Vbeta and 13 Jbeta primers. Assay: immunoSEQ multiplex PCR; the TCRdb copy retains only in-frame clones and omits some. The data show about 130,000 clones, about four fifths seen once. V gave up 5 bases and J gave up 3 bases; unmatched junction bases: 3. Germline CDR1 reads SGHTA; CDR2 reads FQGNSA. The CDR3 consists of 13 residues. This sequence originates from a man in his late teens or twenties in good health and CMV-seronegative. The chain employs TRBV7-2 and TRBJ2-5, with 7 positions matching TRBD1. The specimen was PBMCs. CDR3: CASSRDRKETQYF. Written as DNA, the CDR3 is TGTGCCAGCAGCCGGGACAGAAAAGAGACCCAGTACTTC.